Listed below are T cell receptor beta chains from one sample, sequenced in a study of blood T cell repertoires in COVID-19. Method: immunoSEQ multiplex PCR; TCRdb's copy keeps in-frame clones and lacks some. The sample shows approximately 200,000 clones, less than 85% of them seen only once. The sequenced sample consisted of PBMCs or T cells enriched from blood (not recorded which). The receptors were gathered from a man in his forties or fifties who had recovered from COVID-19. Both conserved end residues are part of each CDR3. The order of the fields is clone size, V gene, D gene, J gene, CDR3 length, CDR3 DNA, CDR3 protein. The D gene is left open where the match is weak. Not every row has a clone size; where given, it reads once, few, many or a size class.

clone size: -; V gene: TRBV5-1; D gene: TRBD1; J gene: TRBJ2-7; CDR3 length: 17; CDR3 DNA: TGCGCCAGCAGCCCGAGACCTGGGACAGGGGATTCCTACGAGCAGTACTTC; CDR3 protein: CASSPRPGTGDSYEQYF
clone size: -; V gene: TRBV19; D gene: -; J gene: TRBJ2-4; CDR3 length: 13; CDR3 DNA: TGTGCCAGTGGCCCTAGCGTCGGGAACATTCAGTACTTC; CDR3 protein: CASGPSVGNIQYF
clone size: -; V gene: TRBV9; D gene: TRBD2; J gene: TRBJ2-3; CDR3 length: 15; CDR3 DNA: TGTGCCAGCAGCGTAGACGGCGGGAGGGCAGATACGCAGTATTTT; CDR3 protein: CASSVDGGRADTQYF
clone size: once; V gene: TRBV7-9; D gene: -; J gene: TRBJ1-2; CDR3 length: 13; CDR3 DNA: TGTGCCAGCAGCTCCGCAGGGATGGCTGGCTACACCTTC; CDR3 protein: CASSSAGMAGYTF
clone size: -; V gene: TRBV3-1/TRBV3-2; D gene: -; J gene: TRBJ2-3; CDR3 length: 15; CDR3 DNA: TGTGCCAGCAGCCAAGGTTCCGGGAGCGGGCGGAAGCAGTATTTT; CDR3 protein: CASSQGSGSGRKQYF
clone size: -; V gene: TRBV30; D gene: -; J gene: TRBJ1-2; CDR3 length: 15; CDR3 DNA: TGTGCCTGGAGCGGGGGGCAGGAAAATAAGGATGGCTACACCTTC; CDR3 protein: CAWSGGQENKDGYTF
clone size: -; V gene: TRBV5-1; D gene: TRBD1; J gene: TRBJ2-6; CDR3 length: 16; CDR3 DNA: TGCGCCAGCAGCTTTACGACAGGGGTCGGGGCCAACGTCCTGACTTTC; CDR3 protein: CASSFTTGVGANVLTF
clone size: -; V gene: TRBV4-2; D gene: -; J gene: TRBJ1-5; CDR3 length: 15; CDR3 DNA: TGTGCCAGCAGCCAAACCGCGGCCGGGAATCAGCCCCAGCATTTT; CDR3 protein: CASSQTAAGNQPQHF
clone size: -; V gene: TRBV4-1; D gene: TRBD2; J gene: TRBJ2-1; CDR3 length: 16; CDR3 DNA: TGCGCCAGCAGCCAAGAGGTAGCGGGAAGGTACAATGAGCAGTTCTTC; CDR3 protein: CASSQEVAGRYNEQFF
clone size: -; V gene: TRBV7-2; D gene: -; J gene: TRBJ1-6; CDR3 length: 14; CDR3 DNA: TGTGCCAGCAGCTTAGGCCCAGGGAATTCACCCCTCCACTTT; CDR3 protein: CASSLGPGNSPLHF
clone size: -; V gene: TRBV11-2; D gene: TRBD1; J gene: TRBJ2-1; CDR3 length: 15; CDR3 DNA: TGTGCCAGCAGATCCGCCGGGACAGGGGGCCTTGAGCAGTTCTTC; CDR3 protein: CASRSAGTGGLEQFF
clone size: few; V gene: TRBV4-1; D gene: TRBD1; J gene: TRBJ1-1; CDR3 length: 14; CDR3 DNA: TGCGCCAGCAGCCTTTACCTACAGGGGGATGAAGCTTTCTTT; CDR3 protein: CASSLYLQGDEAFF
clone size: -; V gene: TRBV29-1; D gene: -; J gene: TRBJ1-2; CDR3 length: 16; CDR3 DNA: TGCAGCGTTGACAATCAGGGACTCCGTAATACCTATGGCTACACCTTC; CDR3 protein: CSVDNQGLRNTYGYTF
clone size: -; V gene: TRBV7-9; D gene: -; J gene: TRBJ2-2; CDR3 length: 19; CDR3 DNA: TGTGCCAGCAGCTTAAGCCCTACTGACAGCTCTTCGAACACCGGGGAGCTGTTTTTT; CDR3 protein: CASSLSPTDSSSNTGELFF
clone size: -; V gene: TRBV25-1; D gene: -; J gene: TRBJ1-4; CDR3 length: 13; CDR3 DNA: TGTGCCAGCAGTGGAACGGGGAGCGAAAAACTGTTTTTT; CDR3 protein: CASSGTGSEKLFF
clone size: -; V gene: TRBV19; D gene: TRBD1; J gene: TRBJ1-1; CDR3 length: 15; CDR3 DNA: TGTGCCAGTAGTCCGGACAGGGGTAGCGGCACTGAAGCTTTCTTT; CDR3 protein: CASSPDRGSGTEAFF
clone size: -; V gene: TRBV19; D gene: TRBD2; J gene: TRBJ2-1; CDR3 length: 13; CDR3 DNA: TGTGCCAGTAGTGAGGGACTAGCAGGTGAGCAGTTCTTC; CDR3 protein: CASSEGLAGEQFF
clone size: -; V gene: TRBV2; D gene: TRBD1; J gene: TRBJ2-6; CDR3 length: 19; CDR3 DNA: TGTGCCAGCAGTCTTTATAACGGACAGGGGGCGCCTGGGGCCAACGTCCTGACTTTC; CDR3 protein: CASSLYNGQGAPGANVLTF
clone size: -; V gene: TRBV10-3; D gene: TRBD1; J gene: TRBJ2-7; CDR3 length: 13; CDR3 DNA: TGTGCCACCACCGGGACAGGGGCCAACGAGCAGTACTTC; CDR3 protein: CATTGTGANEQYF
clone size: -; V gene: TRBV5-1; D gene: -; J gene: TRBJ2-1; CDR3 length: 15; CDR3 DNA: TGCGCCAGCAGCTTGGCCCCCCACTCCTACAATGAGCAGTTCTTC; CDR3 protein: CASSLAPHSYNEQFF
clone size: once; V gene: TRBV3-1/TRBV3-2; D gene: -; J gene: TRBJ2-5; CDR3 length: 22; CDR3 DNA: TGTGCCAGCAGCCCTTTAAATCCACGACGGGAGTCCGCGGACTCTTACCAAGAGACCCAGTACTTC; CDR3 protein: CASSPLNPRRESADSYQETQYF
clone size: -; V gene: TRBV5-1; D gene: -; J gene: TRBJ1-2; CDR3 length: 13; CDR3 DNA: TGCGCCAGCAGCCCAGAACAAAACTATGGCTACACCTTC; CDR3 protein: CASSPEQNYGYTF
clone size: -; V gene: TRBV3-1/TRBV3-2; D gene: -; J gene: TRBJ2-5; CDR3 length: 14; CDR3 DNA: TGTGCCAGCAGCCAACTCCCAGTCGTAGAGACCCAGTACTTC; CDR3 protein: CASSQLPVVETQYF
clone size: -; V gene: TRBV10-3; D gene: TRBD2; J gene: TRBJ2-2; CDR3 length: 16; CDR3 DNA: TGTGCCATCAGTGAGAACACATTGGGGACTAGCGGGGAGCTGTTTTTT; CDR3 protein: CAISENTLGTSGELFF
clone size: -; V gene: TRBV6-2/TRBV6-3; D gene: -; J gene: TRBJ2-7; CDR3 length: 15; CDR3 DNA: TGTGCCAGCAGCACCAACAGGGACCCTTCCTACGAGCAGTACTTC; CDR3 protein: CASSTNRDPSYEQYF
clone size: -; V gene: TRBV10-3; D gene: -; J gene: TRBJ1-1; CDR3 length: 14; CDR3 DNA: TGTGCCATCAGTGGGACATTCATGAACACTGAAGCTTTCTTT; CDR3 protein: CAISGTFMNTEAFF
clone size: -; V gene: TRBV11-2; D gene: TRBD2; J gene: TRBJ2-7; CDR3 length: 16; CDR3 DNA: TGTGCCAGCAGCTTGGGGACTAGCGGGATATCTTACGAGCAGTACTTC; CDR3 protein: CASSLGTSGISYEQYF
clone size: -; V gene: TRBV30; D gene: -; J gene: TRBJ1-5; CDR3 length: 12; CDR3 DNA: TGTGCCTGGATAGACAGAAATCAGCCCCAGCATTTT; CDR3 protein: CAWIDRNQPQHF
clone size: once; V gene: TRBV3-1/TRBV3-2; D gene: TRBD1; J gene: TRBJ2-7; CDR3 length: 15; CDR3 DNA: TGTGCCAGCAGCCAAGGTCTAGGGGGCGCCTACGAGCAGTACTTC; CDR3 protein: CASSQGLGGAYEQYF
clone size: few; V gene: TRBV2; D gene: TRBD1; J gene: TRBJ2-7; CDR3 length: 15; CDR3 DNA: TGTGCCAGCAGACGGGACAGGGGTGCCGGGGTCGAGCAGTACTTC; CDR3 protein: CASRRDRGAGVEQYF
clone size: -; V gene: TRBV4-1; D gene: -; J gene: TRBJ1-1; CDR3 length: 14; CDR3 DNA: TGCGCCAGCAGCCAATATTGGGAGGCAACTGAAGCTTTCTTT; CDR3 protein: CASSQYWEATEAFF
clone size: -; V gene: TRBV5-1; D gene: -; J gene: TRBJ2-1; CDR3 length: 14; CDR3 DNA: TGCGCCAGCAGCCATCAGGACTCCCCGGGGGAGCAGTTCTTC; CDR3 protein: CASSHQDSPGEQFF
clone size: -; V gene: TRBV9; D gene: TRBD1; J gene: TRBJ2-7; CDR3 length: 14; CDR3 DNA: TGTGCCAGCAGCGTAGGGGACAGGAACTACGAGCAGTACTTC; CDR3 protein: CASSVGDRNYEQYF
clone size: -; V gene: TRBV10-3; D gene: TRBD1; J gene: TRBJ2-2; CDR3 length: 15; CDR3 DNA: TGTGCCATCAGTAGACAGGGACGGGACACCGGGGAGCTGTTTTTT; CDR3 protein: CAISRQGRDTGELFF
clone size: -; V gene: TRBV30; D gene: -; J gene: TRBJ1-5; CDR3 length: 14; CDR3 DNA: TGTGCCTGGGGGGACTCGCCTGGCTATCAGCCCCAGCATTTT; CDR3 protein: CAWGDSPGYQPQHF
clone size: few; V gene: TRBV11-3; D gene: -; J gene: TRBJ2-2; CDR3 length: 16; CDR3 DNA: TGTGCCAGCAGCTTAGGGTGGAGAATAAAAGGCGGGGAGCTGTTTTTT; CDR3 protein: CASSLGWRIKGGELFF
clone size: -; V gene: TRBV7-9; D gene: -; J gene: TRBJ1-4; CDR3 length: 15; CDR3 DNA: TGTGCCAGCAGTCCTAGGGAGGAAGTGAGGGAGAAACTGTTTTTT; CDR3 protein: CASSPREEVREKLFF
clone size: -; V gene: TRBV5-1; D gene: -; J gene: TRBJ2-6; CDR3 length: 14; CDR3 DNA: TGCGCCACCAATACCGGCTCTGGGGCCAACGTCCTGACTTTC; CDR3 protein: CATNTGSGANVLTF
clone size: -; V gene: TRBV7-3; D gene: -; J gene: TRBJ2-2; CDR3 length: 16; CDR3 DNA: TGTGCCAGCAGCTTAACTGCGGACAGGAACACCGGGGAGCTGTTTTTT; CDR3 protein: CASSLTADRNTGELFF
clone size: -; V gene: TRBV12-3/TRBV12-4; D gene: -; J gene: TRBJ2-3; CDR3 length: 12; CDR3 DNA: TGTGCCGGAAGGGGGGGGCTAGATACGCAGTATTTT; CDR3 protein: CAGRGGLDTQYF
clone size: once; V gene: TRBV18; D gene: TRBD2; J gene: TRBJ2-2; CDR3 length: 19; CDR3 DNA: TGTGCCAGCTCACCAAGCCAGTACAGCGGGAGCGCGAACACCGGGGAGCTGTTTTTT; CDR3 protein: CASSPSQYSGSANTGELFF
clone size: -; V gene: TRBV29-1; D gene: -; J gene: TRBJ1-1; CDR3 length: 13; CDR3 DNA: TGCAGCGTTAAAGGCCGGTTGAACACTGAAGCTTTCTTT; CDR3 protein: CSVKGRLNTEAFF
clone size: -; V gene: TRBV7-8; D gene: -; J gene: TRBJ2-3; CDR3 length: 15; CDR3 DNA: TGTGCCAGCAGCCGAACAGGGAGCGGCACAGATACGCAGTATTTT; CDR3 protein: CASSRTGSGTDTQYF